This TCR beta chain was sequenced for a study of blood T cell repertoires in COVID-19 (TCRdb year 2020). Regarding the research as a whole: Collaborator samples came from the United States, Italy and Spain and covered acute and convalescent phases of COVID-19. The samples were drawn from two sources: the first 160 participants of the ongoing ImmuneRACE study, and 1,254 subjects contributed by 6 global collaborators. Where available, HLA class I and class II types were taken from metadata supplied by the sample provider and were not determined by assay-based typing. The material from the prospective study consisted of cDNA or gDNA derived from T cells, B-cell-depleted T cells, or PBMCs. Subjects who had been exposed to COVID-19, were actively infected with it, or had recovered from it provided the deeply sampled blood TCRbeta repertoires that made up the dataset. A freely available public database, intended as a resource for researchers studying the immune response to SARS-CoV-2, is where the repertoires were released. A de-identified subject ID, COVID-19 status, age in years and sex were almost always included in the sample metadata. General conclusions and limits of the study: The amount of clinical and demographic metadata varied by source and participant and was provided uncurated.

TCRbeta CDR3 regions were amplified from genomic DNA by means of the immunoSEQ Assay, a bias-controlled multiplex PCR. The paper's data handling went like this. Within the assay, amplification of reference gene primers was used to estimate how many nucleated cells each sample contained. To quantify the absolute abundance of each unique TCRbeta CDR3 rearrangement, sequence reads were collapsed and filtered. For each sample, productive Simpson clonality was calculated by taking the square root of Simpson's diversity index across productive rearrangements. TCRdb stores this immuneACCESS table with in-frame sequences only. Part of the clones is absent; in the studies checked, under half of the shortfall reflects unresolved V genes, and no reason is known for the rest. V, J and clone size derive from that table, while D and trimming were established from the DNA sequence. The sample includes roughly 330,000 clones, with 86% observed a single time. The ten largest make up around 1.5% of the sample.

Measured from the cysteine to the phenylalanine, the CDR3 is 14 residues long. Solely the CDR3 DNA is kept, with 42 bases framed from the first base. At the junction V is shortened by 7 bases and J by 7 bases; bases outside the gene matches: 4. As encoded in the germline V gene, CDR1 is MNHEY while CDR2 is SVGEGT. Remarks on this clone: Its antigen remains unidentified. No base qualities exist here, and no much larger clone lies one base off it.

The collaborating institutions used their own protocols to collect whole blood in K2EDTA tubes. For TCRbeta analysis, collaborator samples were shipped as frozen whole blood, as isolated PBMCs, or as DNA extracted from either sample type. Sequenced: peripheral blood. The receptor's source is a woman between 45 and 65 years old with acute or convalescent COVID-19. Recombination linked TRBV6-2 or TRBV6-3 to TRBJ1-6; 10 middle bases align to TRBD1. The nucleotide sequence reads as follows: TGTGCCAGCACCCCGGGACAGGGGAATTCACCCCTCCACTTT. Its translation is CASTPGQGNSPLHF.